These T cell receptor beta chains were read from a single sample in a study of cytomegalovirus exposure and HLA in healthy donors. Clones were sequenced by immunoSEQ multiplex PCR, and TCRdb holds only the in-frame ones, with some missing. The sample has 75,000 to 100,000 clones, over 60% seen once. The material sequenced was PBMCs. These receptors were collected from a man in his 60s in good health and CMV-seropositive. Each CDR3 is given with its conserved first and last residue.

j_gene,v_gene,CDR3aa
TRBJ1-4,TRBV6-5,CASSPRTGRGEKLFF
TRBJ2-2,TRBV27,CASSLLGSLAGVPGELFF
TRBJ2-2,TRBV4-2,CASWNRDKGGELFF
TRBJ1-1,TRBV5-1,CASSLWAGGADTEAFF
TRBJ1-2,TRBV19,CASSTTGVGFYGYTF
TRBJ2-5,TRBV18,CASSEWTGLQETQYF
TRBJ2-7,TRBV7-9,CASSNRESVYEQYF
TRBJ1-6,TRBV7-6,CASSLARRQGNNSPLHF
TRBJ2-5,TRBV5-4,CASSHISAGEETQYF
TRBJ2-1,TRBV27,CASSLMAGLEGNEQFF
TRBJ2-3,TRBV15,CATSRTGTGLSDTQYF
TRBJ1-5,TRBV5-5,CASSSTGLYSNQPQHF
TRBJ1-1,TRBV5-1,CASRDGGVTEAFF
TRBJ1-2,TRBV5-6,CASSPDRIGGYTF
TRBJ2-5,TRBV30,CAWSSGQETQYF
TRBJ2-7,TRBV6-5,CASKDNSYEQYF
TRBJ2-6,TRBV6-6,CASSFGIQVLTF
TRBJ2-7,TRBV19,CASRKRQGGYEQYF
TRBJ2-7,TRBV5-1,CASSQEAARGEQYF
TRBJ2-4,TRBV29-1,CSAGGSGGGGNIQYF
TRBJ2-2,TRBV11-2,CASSLDTTGELFF
TRBJ2-7,TRBV4-1,CASSQTGGPYEQYF
TRBJ1-6,TRBV2,CAYTGVLLNSPLHF
TRBJ2-3,TRBV11-2,CASSPSGGRTDTQYF
TRBJ1-1,TRBV6-5,CASRRATGGDTEAFF
-,TRBV19,CASHAGTGVYEQYF
TRBJ1-4,TRBV18,CASSPFRVGNEKLFF
TRBJ2-1,TRBV6-1,CASSGLGGSDEQFF
TRBJ2-1,TRBV6-6,CASSYSGYNEQFF
TRBJ2-5,TRBV6-6,CASGRVFETQYF
TRBJ2-7,TRBV7-6,CASSLGLDYEQYF
TRBJ1-3,TRBV9,CASSPPRQGGVRGNTIYF
TRBJ2-2,TRBV5-5,CASSLMPGEGELFF
TRBJ2-1,TRBV11-2,CASSLGGVDNEQFF
TRBJ2-1,TRBV12-5,CASGLGLAGPTEFF
TRBJ2-7,TRBV4-2,CASSVPGQGYEQYF
TRBJ2-1,TRBV12-5,CASGQRLAGKNEQFF
TRBJ1-4,TRBV4-2,CASSLTGGDEKLFF
TRBJ2-5,TRBV13,CASSFEGRGRETQYF
TRBJ1-4,TRBV30,CACRVEKLFF
TRBJ1-2,TRBV27,CASSLGTGSYGYTF
TRBJ1-4,TRBV5-1,CASSHDTVNEKLFF
TRBJ1-2,TRBV6-1,CASTWTGPNYGYTF
TRBJ2-5,TRBV5-1,CASSFPETRETQYF
TRBJ2-3,TRBV5-6,CASSLDQAGRSDTQYF
TRBJ1-1,TRBV19,CASNSGVTEAFF
TRBJ1-6,TRBV7-3,CASSSGLINSPLHF
TRBJ1-4,TRBV7-8,CASTRGKWGEKLFF
TRBJ2-5,TRBV28,CASSLSGQGAQETQYF
TRBJ2-3,TRBV11-3,CASSLAWDRGTDTQYF
TRBJ1-1,TRBV19,CASRGTPNRGNTEAFF
TRBJ2-2,TRBV5-1,CASRSGETGELFF
TRBJ2-7,TRBV18,CASSALDSYEQYF